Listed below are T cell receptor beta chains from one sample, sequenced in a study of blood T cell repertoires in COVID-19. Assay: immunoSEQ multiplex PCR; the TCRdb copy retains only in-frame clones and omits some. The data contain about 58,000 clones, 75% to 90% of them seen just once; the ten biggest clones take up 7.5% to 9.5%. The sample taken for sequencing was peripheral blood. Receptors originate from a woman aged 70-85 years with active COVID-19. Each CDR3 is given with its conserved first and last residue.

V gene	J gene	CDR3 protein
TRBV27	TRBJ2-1	CASTLKGVASGRLRNEQFF
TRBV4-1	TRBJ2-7	CASSQDGRGSSSYEQYF
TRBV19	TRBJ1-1	CASSEGTLRGAFF
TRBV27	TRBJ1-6	CASSKQGTVGYNSPLHF
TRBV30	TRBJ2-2	CAWRRAGGTGELFF
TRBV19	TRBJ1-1	CASSIEPGGPAEAFF
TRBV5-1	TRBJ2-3	CASSLMSTTDTQYF
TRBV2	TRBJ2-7	CASSGDRVKQYF
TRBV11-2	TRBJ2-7	CASSLAQGALREQYF
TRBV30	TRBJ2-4	CACSLAGSRNIQYF
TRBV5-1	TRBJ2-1	CASSSGQYNEQFF
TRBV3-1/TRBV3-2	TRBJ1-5	CASSKQGADQPQHF
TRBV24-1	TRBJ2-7	CATSDRLAGYEQYF
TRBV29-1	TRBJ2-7	CSAATQQGTNEQYF
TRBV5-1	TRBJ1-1	CASSLVAGGQGTEAFF
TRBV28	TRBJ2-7	CASSQRGEQYF
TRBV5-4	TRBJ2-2	CASSPTQGGNTGELFF
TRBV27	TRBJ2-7	CASTGGYEQYF
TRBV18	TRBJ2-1	CASSPPFLAGDAEQFF
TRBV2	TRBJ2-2	CASSRSGMNTGELFF
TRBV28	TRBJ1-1	CASISGTVEAFF
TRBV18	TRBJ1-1	CASSPSRGLSNTEAFF
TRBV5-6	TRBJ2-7	CASSFQVGRGLEQYF
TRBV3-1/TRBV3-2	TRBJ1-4	CASSQHDPGTGRKTNEKLFF
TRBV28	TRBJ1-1	CASSQGSPVVTFF
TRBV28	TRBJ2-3	CASQQGATDTQYF
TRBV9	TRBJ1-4	CASSATDFNEKLFF
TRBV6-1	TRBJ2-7	CASSEPLDFSYEQYF
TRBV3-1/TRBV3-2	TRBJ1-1	CASSSGRGRGTEAFF
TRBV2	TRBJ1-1	CASEEQGNPALAFF
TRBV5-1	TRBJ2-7	CASSLGQGAYEQYF
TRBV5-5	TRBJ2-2	CASSLWGQNTGELFF
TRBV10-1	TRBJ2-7	CASSDSGTSGFYEQYF
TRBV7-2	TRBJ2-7	CASSMTSASSYEQYF
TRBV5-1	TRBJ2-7	CASSFLAGGYEQYF
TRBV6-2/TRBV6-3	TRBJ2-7	CASSYGRRGDGNEQYF
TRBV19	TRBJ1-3	CASTDRYSGNTIYF
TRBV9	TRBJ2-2	CASSVLRTSGTGELFF
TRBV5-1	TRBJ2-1	CASRVRQSYNEQFF
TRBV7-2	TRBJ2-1	CASSLMNRVNNEQFF
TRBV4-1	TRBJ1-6	CASSQGGGRGHSPLHF
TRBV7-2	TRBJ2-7	CASSLTGDYEQYF
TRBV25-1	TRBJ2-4	CASSFSGINIQYF
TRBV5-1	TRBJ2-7	CASSVASGNSYEQYF
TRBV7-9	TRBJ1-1	CASSSDRALNTEAFF
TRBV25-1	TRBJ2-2	CASSPNRNTGELFF
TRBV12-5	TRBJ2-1	CASGLVSGRFGNEQFF
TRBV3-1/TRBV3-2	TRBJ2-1	CASSQGRVVTYNEQFF
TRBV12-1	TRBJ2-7	CASSTSGSVPYEQYF
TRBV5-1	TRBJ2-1	CASSSVTSGRNLNHEQFF
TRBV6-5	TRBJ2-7	CASSYLRGRWSYEQYF
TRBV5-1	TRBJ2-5	CASSLAGGGGPQETQYF
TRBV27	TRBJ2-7	CASSLRLAAYEQYF
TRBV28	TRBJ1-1	CASSPPGVWEGSTEAFF
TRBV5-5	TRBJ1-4	CASSFGGRGLEKLFF